Presented here are 27 T cell receptor beta chains from one specimen sequenced in a study of blood T cells in healthy people across ages. A sample-barcoded 5' primer and a J-beta primer mix were used in a second PCR of roughly 7 to 11 cycles. TCRdb processed the 5' RACE reads anew with MiXCR; each CDR3 protein has one entry. The repertoire holds roughly 800,000 distinct CDR3 sequences, with 20% to 25% as singletons. The same sample was also used in a study of T cells of mothers and their children.

Sequenced material: blood. These receptors originate from a boy younger than 18 in good health.

The V and J genes are TRBV6-1 and TRBJ1-2, with a tentative D call TRBD1 (5 bases). V was shortened by 6 bases and J by 3 bases, with 17 bases between the two germline ends. Germline CDR1 and CDR2: MNHNS and SASEGT. CDR3 length: 15 residues. The CDR3 spells CASSTLWGGDYGYTF. CDR3 in DNA: TGTGCCAGCAGCACCCTCTGGGGAGGGGACTATGGCTACACCTTC.

This clonotype was counted between two and nine times. V usage is TRBV4-3 and J usage is TRBJ2-6; D unresolved. V lost 0 bases, J lost 2 bases, and 8 bases lay in between. Germline CDR1 LGHNA, CDR2 YSLEER. The CDR3 is 16 amino acids. The CDR3 DNA is TGCGCCAGCAGCCAAGATCCGACCCCTGGGGCCAACGTCCTGACTTTC. It specifies CASSQDPTPGANVLTF.

The rearrangement joins TRBV19 to TRBJ2-4; D may be TRBD1 or TRBD2 (5 bases each). The CDR3 has 18 amino acids. The V gene lost 0 bases and the J gene lost 0 bases, with 15 bases spanning the gap. CDR1 LNHDA and CDR2 SQIVND come from the germline V gene (reference sequence). CDR3 in amino acids: CASSIDRDPGLAKNIQYF. CDR3 nucleotides: TGTGCCAGTAGTATAGACAGGGATCCCGGACTAGCCAAAAACATTCAGTACTTC.

The chain has TRBV4-3 and TRBJ1-6, with unresolved D. The germline gives CDR1 LGHNA, CDR2 YSLEER. The CDR3 covers 17 residues. Trimming left V 0 bases short and J 0 bases short, with 9 bases between. As DNA, the CDR3 is TGCGCCAGCAGCCAAGAGTTCAAGAGCTCCTATAATTCACCCCTCCACTTT. This encodes CASSQEFKSSYNSPLHF.

This clonotype was detected only a few times. The chain has TRBV5-7 and TRBJ2-5; the D is unclear. The J call is uncertain, as TRBJ2-1 better fits the DNA end. TRBV5-7 is noted as an ORF with a role that remains uncertain. CDR3 length: 13 amino acids. The CDR3 spells CASSYVVWDRQFF. CDR3 in DNA: TGTGCCAGCAGCTACGTCGTGTGGGATCGTCAGTTCTTC.

V gene TRBV18 combines with J gene TRBJ1-2, with D possibly matching TRBD1 (6 bases). V was clipped by 3 bases and J by 3 bases, with 11 bases between them. Germline CDR1 KGHSH, CDR2 LQKENI. The CDR3 runs to 14 residues. The CDR3 nucleotides are TGTGCCAGCTCACCGGTGTCAGGGGACTATGGCTACACCTTC. It specifies CASSPVSGDYGYTF.

The V and J genes are TRBV25-1 and TRBJ2-4; tentatively, D is TRBD1 (6 bases). Trimming pared 1 base from V and 2 bases from J, leaving 9 bases between. This CDR3 spans 15 amino acids. The germline V gene has CDR1 MGHDK and CDR2 SYGVNS. The CDR3 DNA follows: TGTGCCAGCAGTGAATCCAGGGGCACCAAAAACATTCAGTACTTC. Encoded protein: CASSESRGTKNIQYF.

J is TRBJ2-3 and V is TRBV20-1; 7 bases are shared with TRBD2. Germline V gene sequence: CDR1 DFQATT, CDR2 SNEGSKA (reference sequence). The trim removed 3 bases at V and 1 base at J, leaving 1 base unmatched. This CDR3 comprises 13 residues. CDR3 protein: CSASAGGTDTQYF. Written as DNA, the CDR3 is TGCAGTGCTAGCGCGGGAGGCACAGATACGCAGTATTTT.

V usage is TRBV10-3 and J usage is TRBJ2-5; 10 positions agree with TRBD2. The CDR3 extends over 16 amino acids. Germline V CDR1 and CDR2: ENHRY, SYGVKD. Germline trimming cut 6 bases from V and 2 bases from J; bases unmatched to any gene: 9. The CDR3 spells CAISDRLAGRQETQYF. DNA for the CDR3: TGTGCCATCAGCGACCGACTAGCGGGTAGACAAGAGACCCAGTACTTC.

This clonotype has ten or more counts. This chain uses TRBV25-1 with TRBJ2-5, with D tentatively TRBD1 or TRBD2 (5 bases each). The end of the DNA aligns better with TRBJ2-1, so the J call may be wrong. This CDR3 spans 12 amino acids. Germline assignment: CDR1 MGHDK and CDR2 SYGVNS. This CDR3 is CASGDRYNEQFF. The CDR3 coding sequence is TGTGCCAGCGGGGACCGCTACAATGAGCAGTTCTTC.

The chain recombines TRBV20-1 with TRBJ1-6; tentatively, D is TRBD1 (5 bases). CDR1 DFQATT and CDR2 SNEGSKA come from the germline V gene (reference sequence). Trimming removed 4 bases at V and 8 bases at J, with 15 bases between. The CDR3 covers 14 residues. The chain's CDR3 is CSAIKTAEDSPLHF. The DNA for the CDR3 is TGCAGTGCTATAAAGACAGCAGAAGATTCACCCCTCCACTTT.

V usage is TRBV5-1 and J usage is TRBJ2-3; TRBD2 might be the D (6 bases). Germline loops: CDR1 SGHRS, CDR2 YFSETQ. V lost 4 bases, J lost 9 bases, and 18 bases lay in between. The length of the CDR3 is 14 residues. The CDR3 DNA is TGCGCCAGCAGCCAGCCCCTGGCGGGGACCACGCAGTATTTT. Residues: CASSQPLAGTTQYF.

This clonotype has only a few counts. The V gene is TRBV7-2, the J gene TRBJ2-3, with a tentative D call TRBD1 (6 bases). The germline gives CDR1 SGHTA, CDR2 FQGNSA. The V end lost 4 bases, the J end lost 3 bases, and 11 bases lay between the germline ends. The CDR3 has 14 amino acids. The CDR3 DNA reads as TGTGCCAGCAGCTCCCCCAGGGGAACAGATACGCAGTATTTT. It translates to CASSSPRGTDTQYF.

The rearrangement uses TRBV12-3 or TRBV12-4 and TRBJ1-5; tentatively, D is TRBD1 (5 bases). Trimming left V 8 bases short and J 7 bases short, with 9 bases between. The CDR3 extends over 11 amino acids. The CDR3 sequence: CASGPGQPQHF. DNA for the CDR3: TGTGCCAGCGGTCCAGGGCAGCCCCAGCATTTT.

This chain connects TRBV28 to TRBJ1-3, with D possibly being TRBD1 (5 bases). Trimming took off 4 bases at V and 2 bases at J, with 12 bases between the two ends. The germline CDR1 and CDR2 sequences are MDHEN and SYDVKM. CDR3 length: 15 amino acids. For the CDR3, the DNA is TGTGCCAGCAGTTCGCCACAGGTTCCTGGAAACACCATATATTTT. Its translation: CASSSPQVPGNTIYF.

The rearrangement uses TRBV20-1 and TRBJ1-2; 9 nucleotides match TRBD1. CDR1 is DFQATT, CDR2 SNEGSKA, per germline (reference sequence). V dropped 1 base and J dropped 8; count of bases not matched to a gene: 8. The CDR3 loop spans 14 amino acids. In DNA, the CDR3 is TGCAGTGCTAGAGCATGGGGACAGGGAGAGGGCTACACCTTC. Translated, it gives CSARAWGQGEGYTF.

This chain joins TRBV29-1 and TRBJ2-5, with 7 bases that match TRBD2. The CDR3 loop spans 12 amino acids. Germline trimming cut 2 bases from V and 5 bases from J; bases unmatched to any gene: 2. Germline CDR1 SQVTM, CDR2 ANQGSEA. The CDR3: CSVEFGGETQYF. CDR3 sequence (DNA): TGCAGCGTTGAATTCGGGGGGGAGACCCAGTACTTC.

The chain couples TRBV9 to TRBJ1-2; a possible D gene is TRBD1 (5 bases). Looked up from germline, CDR1 is SGDLS and CDR2 is YYNGEE. Trimming took 3 bases from V and 3 from J, leaving 18 bases between them. This CDR3 spans 16 amino acids. This chain's CDR3 is CASSARDVDPYYGYTF. The CDR3, as DNA: TGTGCCAGCAGCGCCCGGGACGTTGATCCGTACTATGGCTACACCTTC.

The chain recombines TRBV11-2 with TRBJ2-5; 10 bases are a match to TRBD2. The V and J ends lost 1 base and 14 bases, in that order; junction bases with no gene match: 16. Germline lookup yields CDR1 SGHAT and CDR2 FQNNGV. This CDR3 comprises 16 residues. This CDR3 is CASSLGRLAGPLEQYF. Written as DNA, the CDR3 is TGTGCCAGCAGCTTAGGACGACTAGCGGGTCCCCTCGAGCAATACTTC.

The chain is built from TRBV28 and TRBJ2-5; TRBD2 agrees at 11 bases. Germline-derived CDR1 and CDR2 are MDHEN and SYDVKM. The CDR3 contains 15 residues. V was pared by 2 bases and J by 5 bases, with 4 bases of the junction left unmatched. Here the CDR3 reads CASSLLAGGEETQYF. The DNA of the CDR3 is TGTGCCAGCAGTTTACTAGCGGGAGGCGAGGAGACCCAGTACTTC.

This clonotype appeared a few times. The V and J genes are TRBV20-1 and TRBJ2-4; D is uncertain. V shed 5 bases and J shed 0 bases, with 14 bases lying between them. The CDR3 consists of 15 residues. Germline values: CDR1 DFQATT, CDR2 SNEGSKA (reference sequence). The CDR3 DNA follows: TGCAGTGCTGCCTTCTCGTACTTAGCCAAAAACATTCAGTACTTC. This gives the protein CSAAFSYLAKNIQYF.

This clonotype was seen more than once but under ten times. This chain uses TRBV7-3 with TRBJ2-7; 7 bases line up with TRBD1. The germline gives CDR1 SGHTA, CDR2 FQGTGA. The CDR3 covers 13 residues. V lost 4 bases, J lost 3 bases, and 3 bases stayed unmatched. CDR3 DNA sequence: TGTGCCAGCAGCTACCAGGGGGACTACGAGCAGTACTTC. This encodes CASSYQGDYEQYF. Drawing the rest from reference TRBV7-3 and TRBJ2-7, the complete variable domain is GAGVSQTPSNKVTEKGKYVELRCDPISGHTALYWYRQSLGQGPEFLIYFQGTGAADDSGLPNDRFFAVRPEGSVSTLKIQRTERGDSAVYLCASSYQGDYEQYFGPGTRLTVT.

The V and J genes are TRBV5-5 and TRBJ2-5, with 7 nucleotides matching TRBD2. Near its end, the DNA agrees better with TRBJ2-7, so the J call may be wrong. The CDR3 covers 14 residues. CDR1 is SGHKS and CDR2 is YYEKEE in the germline V gene (reference sequence). CDR3 sequence (DNA): TGTGCCAGCAGCTTAGGACTAGGTGGCCACGAGCAGTACTTC. Amino acids: CASSLGLGGHEQYF.

This clonotype was picked up a small number of times. The chain links TRBV6-2 or TRBV6-3 to TRBJ2-6; TRBD2 is a possible D gene (6 bases). The CDR3 is made up of 17 amino acids. Trimming pared 5 bases from V and 4 bases from J, leaving 18 bases between. Germline CDR1 reads MNHEY; CDR2 reads SVGEGT. CDR3 nucleotides: TGTGCCAGCAGTCCCTTTCCCCGGAGGGCGGGGGCCAACGTCCTGACTTTC. It encodes CASSPFPRRAGANVLTF.

This clonotype was observed at least ten times. The rearrangement links TRBV7-6 to TRBJ1-4; no reliable D call. The V gene lost 1 base and the J gene lost 5 bases, with 11 bases spanning the gap. This CDR3 has 15 amino acids. CDR1 is SGHVS, CDR2 FNYEAQ, per germline. CDR3 loop: CASSLGRALNEKLFF. Here the CDR3 DNA reads TGTGCCAGCAGCTTAGGTCGCGCATTGAATGAAAAACTGTTTTTT.

This clonotype has more than one count but fewer than ten. Without the conserved terminal phenylalanine or tryptophan, this CDR3 likely stems from a read error. The V and J genes are TRBV27 and TRBJ2-7; D may be TRBD1 or TRBD2 (6 bases each). The V end was cut by 3 bases, the J end by 7 bases, with 22 bases between. Germline-derived CDR1 and CDR2 are MNHEY and SMNVEV (reference sequence). This CDR3 contains 16 residues. The CDR3 here is CASSFEVEGEPGEQYL. CDR3 nucleotide sequence: TGTGCCAGCAGTTTTGAAGTGGAGGGGGAGCCTGGGGAGCAGTACCTC.

This clonotype was found once. The chain joins TRBV4-3 to TRBJ2-4, with 7 nucleotides matching TRBD1. CDR3 length equals 17 residues. V was pared by 0 bases and J by 2 bases, with 7 bases of the junction left unmatched. Germline V gene data show CDR1 as LGHNA and CDR2 as YSLEER. CDR3 in amino acids: CASSQDRAGGPKNIQYF. The CDR3 bases are TGCGCCAGCAGCCAAGACCGGGCAGGGGGACCCAAAAACATTCAGTACTTC.